The 16 T cell receptor beta chains below were found in one sample sequenced in a study of shared clonotypes between healthy human individuals. Sequenced by immunoSEQ multiplex PCR; TCRdb stores in-frame clones only, minus some. This table holds 2 million to 2.5 million clones, over 85% found once. The source material was naive CD4+ T cells from PBMCs. Stated subset: CD45RA+ positively selected. These receptors were taken from a man in his late teens or twenties in good health. Some clones in this sample may be carry-over from other donors' samples.

This clone appeared a single time. The chain employs TRBV29-1 and TRBJ2-3, with TRBD2 identical over 7 bases. The ends lost 7 bases at V and 5 bases at J; junction bases unmatched: 9. The CDR3 sequence is 13 residues long. Looked up from germline, CDR1 is SQVTM and CDR2 is ANQGSEA. The CDR3 reads CSANGGGRDTQYF. The DNA of the CDR3 is TGCAGCGCTAACGGGGGAGGGCGAGATACGCAGTATTTT.

The chain combines TRBV6-4 with TRBJ2-3; 7 nucleotides line up with TRBD2. The CDR3 is 16 amino acids. V dropped 2 bases and J dropped 0; count of bases not matched to a gene: 5. The germline V gene encodes CDR1 MRHNA and CDR2 SNTAGT. CDR3 in amino acids: CASSDILAASTDTQYF. DNA for the CDR3: TGTGCCAGCAGTGACATTCTAGCGGCTAGCACAGATACGCAGTATTTT.

The V and J genes are TRBV28 and TRBJ2-7; TRBD1 is a possible D gene (5 bases). Germline CDR1 reads MDHEN; CDR2 reads SYDVKM. Trimming took 2 bases from V and 8 from J, leaving 13 bases between them. The CDR3 covers 13 residues. The CDR3 DNA is TGTGCCAGCAGTTTAACACGGCAGGGCAAGCAGTACTTC. Its translation is CASSLTRQGKQYF. The full variable domain, completed using reference TRBV28 and TRBJ2-7, is DVKVTQSSRYLVKRTGEKVFLECVQDMDHENMFWYRQDPGLGLRLIYFSYDVKMKEKGDIPEGYSVSREKKERFSLILESASTNQTSMYLCASSLTRQGKQYFGPGTRLTVT.

CDR3 protein: CAIALNSGNTIYF. The CDR3 DNA sequence: TGTGCCATCGCACTGAACTCTGGAAACACCATATATTTT. The rearrangement joins TRBV10-3 to TRBJ1-3; D is ambiguous. CDR3 length: 13 amino acids. Germline V gene data show CDR1 as ENHRY and CDR2 as SYGVKD. V was trimmed by 8 bases and J by 0 bases, leaving 8 bases between them.

The chain combines TRBV28 with TRBJ2-7, with 9 positions matching TRBD2. The germline gives CDR1 MDHEN, CDR2 SYDVKM. The J segment lost 0 bases and the V segment lost 5 bases, leaving 5 bases of the junction unmatched. The CDR3 runs to 15 residues. CDR3 coding DNA: TGTGCCAGCAGTACCATGGGACTAGCCTCCTACGAGCAGTACTTC. Its translation is CASSTMGLASYEQYF.

The chain joins TRBV5-6 to TRBJ2-1; the D is unclear. This CDR3 is built from 16 residues. V was shortened by 1 base and J by 4 bases, with 15 bases between the two germline ends. In germline, CDR1 is SGHDT, CDR2 YYEEEE. As DNA, the CDR3 is TGTGCCAGCAGCTTGATTCGCGGACCTTGGTACAATGAGCAGTTCTTC. Translated, it gives CASSLIRGPWYNEQFF.

This chain links TRBV11-2 with TRBJ2-3; D gene unclear. CDR1 is SGHAT and CDR2 is FQNNGV in the germline V gene. Trimming removed 3 bases from V and 1 base from J, with 8 bases in between. CDR3 size: 14 residues. CDR3 amino acids: CASSFDGRTDTQYF. The CDR3, as DNA: TGTGCCAGCAGCTTTGACGGACGCACAGATACGCAGTATTTT.

The V and J genes are TRBV27 and TRBJ2-1, with a weak D call TRBD2 (6 bases). Germline V gene data show CDR1 as MNHEY and CDR2 as SMNVEV (reference sequence). V was trimmed by 5 bases and J by 4 bases, leaving 18 bases between them. The CDR3 is made up of 16 amino acids. The CDR3: CASSGRLGLAYNEQFF. The CDR3 coding sequence is TGTGCCAGCAGTGGGAGGTTGGGGCTAGCGTACAATGAGCAGTTCTTC.

V gene TRBV27 combines with J gene TRBJ2-7; 10 positions agree with TRBD2. Germline V gives CDR1 MNHEY, CDR2 SMNVEV (reference sequence). J lost 4 bases, V lost 4 bases, and 4 bases had no gene match. This CDR3 contains 14 residues. CDR3 sequence reads: CASSYLAGAYEQYF. DNA for the CDR3: TGTGCCAGCAGTTACCTAGCGGGAGCATACGAGCAGTACTTC.

This chain connects TRBV5-1 to TRBJ1-4; tentatively, D is TRBD1 (6 bases). The CDR3 length is 16 residues. Trimming removed 4 bases from V and 5 bases from J, with 18 bases in between. Per the germline V gene, CDR1 is SGHRS and CDR2 is YFSETQ. The CDR3 sequence is CASSNAGGQPNEKLFF. CDR3 DNA sequence: TGCGCCAGCAGCAATGCTGGCGGACAGCCGAATGAAAAACTGTTTTTT.

The CDR3 region is CASTQGFSGNTIYF. CDR3 nucleotide sequence: TGTGCCAGCACACAGGGATTCTCTGGAAACACCATATATTTT. V is TRBV25-1 and J is TRBJ1-3, with TRBD1 as a possible D gene (6 bases). The CDR3 is 14 residues long. Between the trimmed V and J ends, which lost 7 bases and 0 bases, there was a span of 10 bases. From germline, CDR1 is MGHDK and CDR2 SYGVNS.

This chain uses TRBV2 with TRBJ1-1, with D uncertain. The CDR3 spans 13 residues. Trimming cost V 10 bases and J 1 base, with 13 bases left between them. Germline V CDR1 and CDR2: SNHLY, FYNNEI. CDR3 sequence: CAITGRRNTEAFF. The CDR3 nucleotides are TGTGCCATCACCGGACGGAGGAACACTGAAGCTTTCTTT.

V usage is TRBV7-2 and J usage is TRBJ2-1, with 7 bases matching TRBD1. The CDR3 sequence is 14 residues long. V dropped 5 bases and J dropped 7; count of bases not matched to a gene: 8. Per germline, CDR1 SGHTA and CDR2 FQGNSA. This CDR3 is CASSLNRGENEQFF. The CDR3 nucleotides are TGTGCCAGCAGCCTCAACAGGGGAGAGAATGAGCAGTTCTTC.

The chain combines TRBV27 with TRBJ2-7; a weak D match, TRBD1 (6 bases). In germline, CDR1 is MNHEY, CDR2 SMNVEV (reference sequence). Trimming left V 3 bases short and J 0 bases short, with 12 bases between. The CDR3 extends over 15 amino acids. DNA for the CDR3: TGTGCCAGCAGTTTTTTAAGGGGGAGCTCCTACGAGCAGTACTTC. Its protein is CASSFLRGSSYEQYF.

The rearrangement joins TRBV7-2 to TRBJ2-7, with 8 bases identical to TRBD2. This CDR3 has 15 residues. V gave up 5 bases and J gave up 3 bases; unmatched junction bases: 9. Looked up from germline, CDR1 is SGHTA and CDR2 is FQGNSA. The CDR3 DNA is TGTGCCAGCAGCCCCCGTGAGCGGGGGAACTACGAGCAGTACTTC. As protein: CASSPRERGNYEQYF.

The J gene is TRBJ2-7, the V gene TRBV5-1; D may correspond to TRBD1 or TRBD2 (5 bases each). The CDR3 is made up of 15 amino acids. Germline loops: CDR1 SGHRS, CDR2 YFSETQ. V lost 1 base, J lost 0 bases, and 11 bases lay in between. The CDR3 nucleotides read TGCGCCAGCAGCTTGTGGGGCGGGTTCTCCTACGAGCAGTACTTC. Translating it yields CASSLWGGFSYEQYF.